These 32 T cell receptor beta chains were all obtained from the same sample, sequenced in a study of Ad26.COV2.S vaccination and SARS-CoV-2 variants (dated by TCRdb to about 2021). Library preparation employed the immunoSEQ multiplex PCR assay. TCRdb carries this immuneACCESS record with in-frame sequences only. Its versions omit some clonotypes, under half of them owing to an unresolved V gene in the studies checked, with the rest unexplained. The sample table holds some 300,000 clones, of which about 82% were seen once. Jointly, the top ten make up 1.5% to 2.5% of the sample. The treatment or condition label, as the study defines it: 19 received Ad26.COV2.S at low or high dose, single or two shots; about 5 received placebo; per-sample allocation not given. For vaccine and placebo recipients, repertoires were sequenced using samples collected on day 63 after the first injection. The input for sequencing was peripheral blood, taken in a trial of Ad26.COV2.S vaccine versus placebo. The receptors were sampled from a person aged 18 to 59 who received the Ad26.COV2.S COVID-19 vaccine or a placebo.

This chain links TRBV29-1 with TRBJ1-1; TRBD1 matches at 7 bases. V lost 4 bases, J lost 7 bases, and 9 bases stayed unmatched. Germline lookup yields CDR1 SQVTM and CDR2 ANQGSEA. The CDR3 has 13 residues. The CDR3 reads CSVGGGWAVEAFF. CDR3 sequence (DNA): TGCAGCGTTGGAGGGGGCTGGGCTGTTGAAGCTTTCTTT.

This rearrangement joins TRBV3-1 (or the pseudogene TRBV3-2) to TRBJ2-5, with a weak D call TRBD2 (5 bases). The CDR3 contains 17 residues. Germline V gives CDR1 LGHDT, CDR2 YNNKEL (reference sequence). Trimming pared 2 bases from V and 5 bases from J, leaving 21 bases between. In DNA form, the CDR3 reads TGTGCCAGCAGCCAACCCCCATCCGCTAGCAAAGGGGAGACCCAGTACTTC. Encoded protein: CASSQPPSASKGETQYF.

As DNA, the CDR3 is TGTGCCAGTAGTATAACAGGGGAATCCTATGGCTACACCTTC. As protein: CASSITGESYGYTF. The chain couples TRBV19 to TRBJ1-2; 7 bases are shared with TRBD1. Trimming at V came to 2 bases and at J to 4 bases, leaving 4 bases not matched to a gene. Germline CDR1 reads LNHDA; CDR2 reads SQIVND (reference sequence). The CDR3 has 14 amino acids.

V usage is TRBV6-2 or TRBV6-3 and J usage is TRBJ2-7; 8 bases match TRBD1. The CDR3 has 13 amino acids. Unmatched junction bases numbered 6, after V lost 6 bases and J lost 5 bases. Per germline, CDR1 MNHEY and CDR2 SVGEGT. The CDR3 DNA reads as TGTGCCAGCAGCAGACAGGGGTTCCACGAGCAGTACTTC. Its translation: CASSRQGFHEQYF.

The chain links TRBV10-1 to TRBJ2-2, with TRBD2 as a possible D gene (6 bases). The germline V gene has CDR1 WNHNN and CDR2 SYGVQD (reference sequence). The length of the CDR3 is 14 residues. V gave up 8 bases and J gave up 8 bases, with 18 bases separating them. CDR3 loop: CASGDSRDPGELFF. CDR3 DNA: TGCGCCAGCGGGGACTCAAGGGACCCGGGGGAGCTGTTTTTT.

V is TRBV6-5 and J is TRBJ2-1; D might be TRBD2 (5 bases). CDR3 size: 15 residues. Trimming left V 11 bases short and J 0 bases short, with 17 bases between. Looked up from germline, CDR1 is MNHEY and CDR2 is SVGAGI. The CDR3 protein is CASSGGYSSYNEQFF. CDR3 coding DNA: TGTGCCTCCAGCGGCGGTTACAGCTCCTACAATGAGCAGTTCTTC.

The chain employs TRBV3-1 (or the pseudogene TRBV3-2) and TRBJ2-5, with 12 bases fitting TRBD2. The V gene end was trimmed by 2 bases and the J gene end by 5 bases; junction bases not matched to a gene: 3. The CDR3 runs to 15 residues. CDR1 and CDR2 from the germline V gene are LGHDT and YNNKEL (reference sequence). The CDR3 protein is CASSQRLAGVETQYF. The CDR3 coding sequence is TGTGCCAGCAGCCAACGACTAGCGGGGGTTGAGACCCAGTACTTC.

Note on this clone: The identical CDR3 is also encoded by other nucleotide sequences in the sample. The CDR3 protein is CASSVEGNSNQPQHF. The CDR3 nucleotides are TGTGCCAGCAGCGTCGAGGGCAATAGCAATCAGCCCCAGCATTTT. The chain is built from TRBV9 and TRBJ1-5, with unresolved D. Trimming left V 2 bases short and J 0 bases short, with 9 bases between. This CDR3 has 15 amino acids. Germline V gene data show CDR1 as SGDLS and CDR2 as YYNGEE.

J is TRBJ1-5 and V is TRBV11-1; no definite D call. Between the trimmed V and J ends, which lost 0 bases and 4 bases, there was a span of 10 bases. The CDR3 covers 15 residues. Per germline, CDR1 SGHAT and CDR2 FQDESV (reference sequence). This CDR3 is CASSLAHDGNQPQHF. DNA of the CDR3: TGTGCCAGCAGCTTAGCGCACGACGGTAATCAGCCCCAGCATTTT.

This clone was counted many times. The chain links TRBV30 to TRBJ2-4; D is unclear. The germline CDR1 and CDR2 sequences are GTSNPN and SVGIG (reference sequence). With 3 bases removed from V and 0 bases from J, the gap between germline ends came to 15 bases. CDR3 size: 16 residues. CDR3 bases: TGTGCCTGGAGCGGACCGACCCTCTTAGCCAAAAACATTCAGTACTTC. Its protein product is CAWSGPTLLAKNIQYF.

The chain combines TRBV7-2 with TRBJ2-1; no definite D call. Per the germline V gene, CDR1 is SGHTA and CDR2 is FQGNSA. This CDR3 has 12 residues. The ends were cut back, 5 bases at V and 3 bases at J, with 5 bases in the middle. CDR3: CASSQFYNEQFF. The CDR3 bases are TGTGCCAGCAGCCAATTCTACAATGAGCAGTTCTTC.

This chain links TRBV6-2 or TRBV6-3 with TRBJ2-3; D gene uncertain. Trimming took off 6 bases at V and 2 bases at J, with 18 bases between the two ends. The CDR3 runs to 16 residues. Per germline, CDR1 MNHEY and CDR2 SVGEGT. The CDR3 loop is CASSYNGRGLTDTQYF. CDR3 nucleotide sequence: TGTGCCAGCAGCTATAACGGACGTGGGCTCACAGATACGCAGTATTTT.

The chain employs TRBV4-3 and TRBJ1-2, with 10 nucleotides matching TRBD1. This CDR3 is built from 15 residues. V gave up 2 bases and J gave up 3 bases; unmatched junction bases: 3. The germline V gene has CDR1 LGHNA and CDR2 YSLEER. DNA of the CDR3: TGCGCCAGCAGCCAACCTGGACAGGGGGACTATGGCTACACCTTC. Protein sequence: CASSQPGQGDYGYTF.

The chain couples TRBV4-1 to TRBJ1-2; D might be TRBD1 (5 bases). V was shortened by 1 base and J by 0 bases, with 12 bases between the two germline ends. CDR3 length: 16 amino acids. CDR1 MGHRA and CDR2 YSYEKL come from the germline V gene. The CDR3 reads CASSQVWGGANYGYTF. DNA for the CDR3: TGCGCCAGCAGCCAAGTATGGGGGGGAGCTAACTATGGCTACACCTTC.

The chain recombines TRBV5-3 with TRBJ1-3, with D uncertain. TRBV5-3 is sorted into the ORF group, with uncertain function. The CDR3 consists of 12 residues. Trimming left V 4 bases short and J 5 bases short, with 7 bases between. CDR3 nucleotide sequence: TGTGCCAGAAGCCTAAAGCGAAACACCATATATTTT. Protein: CARSLKRNTIYF.

The genes are TRBV3-1 (or the pseudogene TRBV3-2) and TRBJ1-2; D not resolved. The V gene's germline CDR1 is LGHDT and CDR2 YNNKEL (reference sequence). CDR3 size: 11 residues. Trimming pared 0 bases from V and 7 bases from J, leaving 3 bases between. CDR3 region: CASSQESGYTF. In nucleotides, the CDR3 is TGTGCCAGCAGCCAAGAAAGTGGCTACACCTTC.

The chain uses TRBV9 and TRBJ2-2, with D uncertain. The CDR3 runs 14 residues. In germline, CDR1 is SGDLS, CDR2 YYNGEE. Trimming removed 3 bases from V and 7 bases from J, with 13 bases in between. CDR3 coding DNA: TGTGCCAGCAGCGGCCCTTCTCGCGACGGGGAGCTGTTTTTT. Its protein is CASSGPSRDGELFF.

The V call is TRBV2, the J call TRBJ1-1; 7 nucleotides line up with TRBD1. CDR3 size: 15 residues. The ends lost 1 base at V and 2 bases at J; junction bases unmatched: 4. Germline CDR1 and CDR2: SNHLY and FYNNEI. The CDR3 sequence: CASSEEAGGNTEAFF. The CDR3 nucleotides are TGTGCCAGCAGTGAAGAGGCAGGGGGTAACACTGAAGCTTTCTTT.

This chain links TRBV3-1 (or the pseudogene TRBV3-2) with TRBJ1-3; D gene ambiguous. The CDR3 extends over 17 amino acids. Deletions cut 2 bases from V and 0 bases from J, with 14 bases between. The germline gives CDR1 LGHDT, CDR2 YNNKEL (reference sequence). This CDR3 reads CASSQSRAASSGNTIYF. Written as DNA, the CDR3 is TGTGCCAGCAGCCAATCGAGGGCGGCAAGCTCTGGAAACACCATATATTTT.

The rearrangement uses TRBV7-4 and TRBJ1-5; D uncertain. This CDR3 comprises 14 residues. Trimming took off 7 bases at V and 5 bases at J, with 15 bases between the two ends. Germline values: CDR1 SGHVT, CDR2 SQSDAQ. The CDR3 DNA follows: TGTGCCAGCAACCCCATTCAGGATCATCAGCCCCAGCATTTT. The encoded protein is CASNPIQDHQPQHF.

This chain links TRBV9 with TRBJ2-5, with 9 positions matching TRBD2. The CDR3 extends over 15 amino acids. J gave up 4 bases and V 0 bases, and 4 bases lay outside the gene matches. CDR1 is SGDLS, CDR2 YYNGEE, per germline. The CDR3 nucleotides are TGTGCCAGCAGCGTAGCGGAGCGGGGGGTAGAGACCCAGTACTTC. It specifies CASSVAERGVETQYF.

This chain's CDR3 is CASSSLPGASGYNEQFF. The CDR3 DNA reads as TGTGCCAGCAGTTCCCTGCCCGGGGCTAGCGGATACAATGAGCAGTTCTTC. The gene calls are TRBV6-2 or TRBV6-3 and TRBJ2-1, with TRBD2 matching 7 bases. CDR3 length: 17 amino acids. Germline assignment: CDR1 MNHEY and CDR2 SVGEGT. Trimming took 4 bases from V and 4 from J; bases not matched to a gene: 13.

V is TRBV7-8 and J is TRBJ2-5; D is unclear. Trimming took 3 bases from V and 3 from J, leaving 2 bases between them. The germline CDR1 and CDR2 sequences are SGHVS and FQNEAQ. This CDR3 comprises 11 residues. The CDR3: CASSFKETQYF. The CDR3 coding sequence is TGTGCCAGCAGCTTCAAAGAGACCCAGTACTTC.

This chain connects TRBV5-4 to TRBJ2-3; 9 bases map to TRBD1. This CDR3 has 16 residues. Losses at the gene ends were 0 bases for V and 4 bases for J; bases not matched to a gene: 6. Germline-derived CDR1 and CDR2 are SGHNT and YYREEE (reference sequence). Here the CDR3 DNA reads TGTGCCAGCAGCTTGGGCGGACAGGGGTGGGCAGATACGCAGTATTTT. This translates into CASSLGGQGWADTQYF.

The chain has TRBV6-5 and TRBJ1-3; D uncertain. Germline V gives CDR1 MNHEY, CDR2 SVGAGI. V was pared by 2 bases and J by 0 bases, with 8 bases between. This CDR3 comprises 15 residues. CDR3 coding DNA: TGTGCCAGCAGTTACGGGCGCCCCTCTGGAAACACCATATATTTT. Its translation: CASSYGRPSGNTIYF.

The rearrangement links TRBV6-4 to TRBJ1-2; D not resolved. The CDR3 loop spans 12 amino acids. The germline V and J ends were trimmed by 2 bases and 6 bases, with 7 bases remaining between them. Germline CDR1 MRHNA, CDR2 SNTAGT. The CDR3 sequence is CASSDTKDGYTF. DNA of the CDR3: TGTGCCAGCAGTGACACGAAGGATGGCTACACCTTC.

This clone appeared once. This chain links TRBV7-2 with TRBJ2-1; 11 positions match TRBD2. There are 18 residues in the CDR3. Trimming removed 0 bases from V and 4 bases from J; junction bases left unmatched: 8. Germline assignment: CDR1 SGHTA and CDR2 FQGNSA. The CDR3 sequence: CASSLAFLAGGTYNEQFF. The CDR3, as DNA: TGTGCCAGCAGCTTAGCGTTCCTAGCGGGGGGTACTTACAATGAGCAGTTCTTC.

The V gene is TRBV9, the J gene TRBJ2-7; possibly TRBD1 for D (5 bases). V lost 4 bases, J lost 3 bases, and 14 bases lay in between. CDR1 is SGDLS, CDR2 YYNGEE, per germline. CDR3 length: 14 amino acids. Here the CDR3 DNA reads TGTGCCAGCAGCCTTTCACCGACAGACTACGAGCAGTACTTC. Translation: CASSLSPTDYEQYF.

A few counts support this clone. The chain has TRBV6-2 or TRBV6-3 and TRBJ2-2; maybe TRBD2 (6 bases). The CDR3 runs to 15 residues. The germline CDR1 and CDR2 sequences are MNHEY and SVGEGT. The germline V and J ends were trimmed by 5 bases and 1 base, with 11 bases remaining between them. The CDR3 loop is CASSDGGLNTGELFF. The CDR3 bases are TGTGCCAGCAGTGACGGGGGACTGAACACCGGGGAGCTGTTTTTT.

The chain has TRBV5-1 and TRBJ1-1; 7 nucleotides match TRBD1. Germline CDR1 SGHRS, CDR2 YFSETQ. The trim removed 4 bases at V and 8 bases at J, leaving 5 bases unmatched. The CDR3 contains 12 residues. The CDR3 loop reads CASSLRQGEAFF. CDR3 bases: TGCGCCAGCAGCCTGAGACAGGGAGAAGCTTTCTTT.

The rearrangement joins TRBV6-1 to TRBJ1-2; D is ambiguous. Trimming cost V 1 base and J 4 bases, with 19 bases left between them. The CDR3 covers 17 residues. Germline lookup yields CDR1 MNHNS and CDR2 SASEGT. CDR3 sequence: CASSEGHDGLTSYGYTF. The CDR3 DNA reads as TGTGCCAGCAGTGAAGGTCACGACGGACTAACCTCCTATGGCTACACCTTC.

V usage is TRBV18 and J usage is TRBJ2-6; D gene unclear. The CDR3 is 17 amino acids. The germline gives CDR1 KGHSH, CDR2 LQKENI. Trimming stripped 0 bases from V and 0 bases from J, with 9 bases between. CDR3 in DNA: TGTGCCAGCTCACCACCCGGCAGAAGCTCTGGGGCCAACGTCCTGACTTTC. Encoded protein: CASSPPGRSSGANVLTF.